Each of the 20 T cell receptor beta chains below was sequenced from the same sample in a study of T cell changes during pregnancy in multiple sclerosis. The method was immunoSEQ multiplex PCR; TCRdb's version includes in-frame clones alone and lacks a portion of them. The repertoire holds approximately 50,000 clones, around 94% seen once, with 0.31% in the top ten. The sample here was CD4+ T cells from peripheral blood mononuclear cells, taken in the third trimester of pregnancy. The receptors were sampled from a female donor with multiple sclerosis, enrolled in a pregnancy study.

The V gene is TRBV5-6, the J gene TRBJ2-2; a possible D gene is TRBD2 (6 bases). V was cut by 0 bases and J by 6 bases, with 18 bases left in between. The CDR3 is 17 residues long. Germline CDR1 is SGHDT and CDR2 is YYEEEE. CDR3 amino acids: CASSLVSGDVFPGELFF. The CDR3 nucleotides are TGTGCCAGCAGCTTGGTATCGGGGGACGTCTTCCCCGGGGAGCTGTTTTTT.

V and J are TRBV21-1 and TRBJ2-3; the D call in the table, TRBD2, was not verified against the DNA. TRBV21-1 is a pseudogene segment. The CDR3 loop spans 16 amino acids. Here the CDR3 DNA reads TGTGCCAGCAGCACCCGAGGAGGAGCTAGCACAGATACGCAGTATTTT. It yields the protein CASSTRGGASTDTQYF.

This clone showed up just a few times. CDR3 protein: CASSEGGSNQPQHF. The CDR3 bases are TGTGCCAGCAGTGAAGGAGGCAGCAATCAGCCCCAGCATTTT. This rearrangement joins TRBV25-1 to TRBJ1-5; D gene ambiguous. Germline lookup yields CDR1 MGHDK and CDR2 SYGVNS. The CDR3 contains 14 residues. Deletions cut 2 bases from V and 1 base from J, with 6 bases between.

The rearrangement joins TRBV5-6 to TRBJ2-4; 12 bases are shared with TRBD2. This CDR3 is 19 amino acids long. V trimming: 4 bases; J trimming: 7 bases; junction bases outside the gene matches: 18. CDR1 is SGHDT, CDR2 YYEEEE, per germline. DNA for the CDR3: TGTGCCAGCAGCCAAGGGACTAGCGGGTACCTCCGGGGGGGGAACATTCAGTACTTC. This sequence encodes CASSQGTSGYLRGGNIQYF.

CDR3 region: CASSSSSGRADEQFF. DNA for the CDR3: TGTGCCAGCAGTTCCTCTAGCGGGAGGGCGGATGAGCAGTTCTTC. The gene calls are TRBV28 and TRBJ2-1, with 12 nucleotides matching TRBD2. Germline V gene lookup returns CDR1 MDHEN and CDR2 SYDVKM. The CDR3 is made up of 15 amino acids. Losses at the gene ends were 4 bases for V and 8 bases for J; bases not matched to a gene: 6.

The CDR3 DNA reads TGTGCCAGCAGCCAAGTGGGGACTAGCGTGGGGGGTGAGCAGTTCTTC. Translating it yields CASSQVGTSVGGEQFF. The chain links TRBV14 to TRBJ2-1; the match to TRBD2 covers 10 bases. The germline V gene has CDR1 SGHDN and CDR2 FVKESK. Trimming removed 1 base from V and 9 bases from J; junction bases left unmatched: 9. The CDR3 length is 16 residues. The complete variable domain, with remaining parts taken from reference TRBV14 and TRBJ2-1, reads EAGVTQFPSHSVIEKGQTVTLRCDPISGHDNLYWYRRVMGKEIKFLLHFVKESKQDESGMPNNRFLAERTGGTYSTLKVQPAELEDSGVYFCASSQVGTSVGGEQFFGPGTRLTVL.

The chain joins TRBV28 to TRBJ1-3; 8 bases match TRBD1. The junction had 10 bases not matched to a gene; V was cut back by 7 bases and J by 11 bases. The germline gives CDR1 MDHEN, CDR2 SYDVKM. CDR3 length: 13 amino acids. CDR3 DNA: TGTGCCAGCAACTCAGGGACAGGCCGCGCCATATATTTT. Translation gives CASNSGTGRAIYF.

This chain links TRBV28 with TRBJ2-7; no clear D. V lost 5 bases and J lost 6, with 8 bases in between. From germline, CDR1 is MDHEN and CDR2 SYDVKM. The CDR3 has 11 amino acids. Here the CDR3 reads CASSVVGEQYF. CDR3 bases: TGTGCCAGCAGTGTAGTTGGCGAGCAGTACTTC.

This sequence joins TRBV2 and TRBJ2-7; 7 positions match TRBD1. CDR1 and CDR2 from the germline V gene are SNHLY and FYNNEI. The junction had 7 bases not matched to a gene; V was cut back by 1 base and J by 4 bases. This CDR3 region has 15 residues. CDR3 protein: CASSEVLTGKYEQYF. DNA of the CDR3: TGTGCCAGCAGTGAAGTGCTGACAGGGAAGTACGAGCAGTACTTC.

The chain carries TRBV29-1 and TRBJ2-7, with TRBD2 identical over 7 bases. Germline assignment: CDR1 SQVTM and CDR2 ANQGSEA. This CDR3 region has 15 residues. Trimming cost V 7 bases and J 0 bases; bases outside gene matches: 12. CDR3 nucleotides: TGCAGCGCAGCCCCCGGGAGGTACCCCTCCTACGAGCAGTACTTC. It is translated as CSAAPGRYPSYEQYF.

Written as DNA, the CDR3 is TGTGCCAGCAGCCTGGACAGGGTCTATGGCTACACCTTC. Translating gives CASSLDRVYGYTF. V usage is TRBV7-2 and J usage is TRBJ1-2; TRBD1 matches at 8 bases. The CDR3 is made up of 13 amino acids. Trimming removed 5 bases from V and 4 bases from J; junction bases left unmatched: 3. The V gene's germline CDR1 is SGHTA and CDR2 FQGNSA.

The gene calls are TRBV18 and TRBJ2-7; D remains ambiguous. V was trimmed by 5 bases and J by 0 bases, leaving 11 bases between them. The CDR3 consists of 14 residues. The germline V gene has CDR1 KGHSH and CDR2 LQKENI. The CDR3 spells CASSSTSSSYEQYF. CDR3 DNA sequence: TGTGCCAGCTCATCAACATCGTCCTCCTACGAGCAGTACTTC.

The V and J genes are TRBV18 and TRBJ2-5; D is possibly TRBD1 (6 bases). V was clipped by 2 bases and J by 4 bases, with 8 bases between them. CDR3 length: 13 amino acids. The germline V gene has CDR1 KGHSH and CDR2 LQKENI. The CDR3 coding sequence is TGTGCCAGCTCACCAGGGGGCCCAGAGACCCAGTACTTC. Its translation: CASSPGGPETQYF. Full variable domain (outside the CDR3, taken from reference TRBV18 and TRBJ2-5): NAGVMQNPRHLVRRRGQEARLRCSPMKGHSHVYWYRQLPEEGLKFMVYLQKENIIDESGMPKERFSAEFPKEGPSILRIQQVVRGDSAAYFCASSPGGPETQYFGPGTRLLVL.

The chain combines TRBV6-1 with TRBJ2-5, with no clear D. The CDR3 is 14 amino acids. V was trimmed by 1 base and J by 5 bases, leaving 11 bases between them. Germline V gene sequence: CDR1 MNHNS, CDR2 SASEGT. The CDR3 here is CASSEGLPRETQYF. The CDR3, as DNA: TGTGCCAGCAGTGAAGGACTCCCGCGGGAGACCCAGTACTTC.

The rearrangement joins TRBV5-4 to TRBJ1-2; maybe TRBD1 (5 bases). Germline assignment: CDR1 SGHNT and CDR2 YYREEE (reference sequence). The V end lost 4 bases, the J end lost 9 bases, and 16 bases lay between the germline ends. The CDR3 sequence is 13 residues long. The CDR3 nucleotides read TGTGCCAGCAGCGCAGACAGACCGAGTAGCTACACCTTC. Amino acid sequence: CASSADRPSSYTF.

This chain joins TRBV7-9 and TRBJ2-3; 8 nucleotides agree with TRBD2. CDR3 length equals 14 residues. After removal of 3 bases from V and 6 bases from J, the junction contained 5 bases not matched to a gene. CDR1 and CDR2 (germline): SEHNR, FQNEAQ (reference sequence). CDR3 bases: TGTGCCAGCAGCTTGAGCGGGGGTGGGGATACGCAGTATTTT. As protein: CASSLSGGGDTQYF.

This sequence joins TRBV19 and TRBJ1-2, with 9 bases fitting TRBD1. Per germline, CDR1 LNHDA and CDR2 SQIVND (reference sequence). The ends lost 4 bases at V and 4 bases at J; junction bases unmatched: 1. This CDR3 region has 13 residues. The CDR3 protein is CASSTTGGYGYTF. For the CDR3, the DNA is TGTGCCAGTAGTACGACAGGGGGCTATGGCTACACCTTC.

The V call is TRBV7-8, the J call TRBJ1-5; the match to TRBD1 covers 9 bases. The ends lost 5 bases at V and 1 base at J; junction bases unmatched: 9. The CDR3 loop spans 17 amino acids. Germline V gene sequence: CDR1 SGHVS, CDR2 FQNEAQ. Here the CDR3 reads CASSPGQGVWSNQPQHF. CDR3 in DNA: TGTGCCAGCAGCCCGGGACAGGGCGTTTGGAGCAATCAGCCCCAGCATTTT.

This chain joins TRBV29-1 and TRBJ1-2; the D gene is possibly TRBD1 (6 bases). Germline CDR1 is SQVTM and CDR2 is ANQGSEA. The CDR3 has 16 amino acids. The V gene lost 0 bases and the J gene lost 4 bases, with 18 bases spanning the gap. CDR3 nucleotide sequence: TGCAGCGTTGAAGATCGCCAGGGGATAGGGGGCTATGGCTACACCTTC. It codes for CSVEDRQGIGGYGYTF.

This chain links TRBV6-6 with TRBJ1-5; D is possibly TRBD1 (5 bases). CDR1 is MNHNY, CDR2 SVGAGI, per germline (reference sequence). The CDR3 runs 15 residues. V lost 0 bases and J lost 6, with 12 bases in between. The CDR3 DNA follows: TGTGCCAGCAGTTACTCGGGGGAGGCCGGTCAGCCCCAGCATTTT. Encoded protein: CASSYSGEAGQPQHF.